The 2 T cell receptor beta chains reported below all come from one sample, sequenced in a study of spatial heterogeneity in lung cancer (dated by TCRdb to about 2019). Overall study outcomes, separate from this receptor: A correlation was observed between the number of expanded intratumoral alpha and beta TCRs and the tumor nonsynonymous mutation count.

Their antigens are not known. The sample's time point label, decoded: sample taken at primary tumor resection. Receptor libraries were prepared by 5' RACE. Sequencing used a NextSeq 500. TCRdb trimmed the raw reads at Q25, called clones with MiXCR and kept productive beta chains. Rows merge per CDR3 protein into single entries with the most common DNA and genes. The sample table holds approximately 2,500 distinct CDR3 sequences, of which 8% to 9.5% were seen once. The top ten hold 20% to 30% of the sample. Sample: lung tumor tissue, taken at surgery. These receptors were collected from a male donor with early-stage non-small cell lung cancer.

In its sample, this clonotype is medium-sized. The chain links TRBV10-3 to TRBJ2-5; D gene uncertain. The V and J ends lost 3 bases and 0 bases respectively, with 11 bases between them. This CDR3 is 15 amino acids long. The germline gives CDR1 ENHRY, CDR2 SYGVKD. The CDR3 reads CAISDLGSYQETQYF. In DNA form, the CDR3 reads TGTGCCATCAGTGATCTAGGCTCCTACCAAGAGACCCAGTACTTC.

This clonotype was observed a handful of times. The genes are TRBV30 and TRBJ2-7; the D gene is possibly TRBD2 (6 bases). Trimming stripped 2 bases from V and 11 bases from J, with 16 bases between. The CDR3 spans 12 residues. Germline assignment: CDR1 GTSNPN and CDR2 SVGIG (reference sequence). The CDR3 spells CAWSMGQGGEYF. Written as DNA, the CDR3 is TGTGCCTGGAGTATGGGCCAGGGCGGGGAGTACTTC.